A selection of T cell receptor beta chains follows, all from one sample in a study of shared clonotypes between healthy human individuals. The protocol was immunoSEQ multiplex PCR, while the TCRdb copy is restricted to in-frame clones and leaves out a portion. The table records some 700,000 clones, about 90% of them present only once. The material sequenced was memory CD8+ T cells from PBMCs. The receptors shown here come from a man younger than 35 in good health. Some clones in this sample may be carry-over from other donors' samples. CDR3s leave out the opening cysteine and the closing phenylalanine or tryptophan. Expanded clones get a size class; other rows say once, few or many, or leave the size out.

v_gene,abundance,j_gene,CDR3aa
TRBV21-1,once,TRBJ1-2,ASSKGGGGRSNYGYT
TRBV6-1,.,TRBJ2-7,ASSEFGGSGTYEQY
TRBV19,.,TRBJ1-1,ASSIDPRPNEAF
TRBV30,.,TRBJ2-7,AWSIAGFGATEQY
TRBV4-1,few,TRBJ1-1,ASSQARDTEAF
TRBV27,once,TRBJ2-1,ASSLGGSFYNEQF
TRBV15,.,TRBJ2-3,ATSRDWGLAVFDTQY
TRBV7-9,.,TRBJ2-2,ASSSGQGTDTGELF
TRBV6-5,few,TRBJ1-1,ASSYSMETEAF
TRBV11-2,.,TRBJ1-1,ASSLNLGRTEAF
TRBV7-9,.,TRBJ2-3,ASSSPLRGGTDTQY
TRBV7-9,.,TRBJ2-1,ASSLRQGRVNEQF
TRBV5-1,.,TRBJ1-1,ASSWSGGRLNTEAF
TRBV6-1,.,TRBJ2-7,ASTTGRSYEQY
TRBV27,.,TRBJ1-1,ASGRGANTEAF
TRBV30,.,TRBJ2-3,AWSFSTDTQY